Included here is one T cell receptor beta chain sequence, with context. The data were obtained in a study of OX40 agonist ivuxolimab in advanced cancers. Study context: Treatment of patients was with ivuxolimab, an agonistic anti-OX40 (CD134) antibody. Prior anti-PD-1, anti-PD-L1 or anti-CTLA-4 therapy was allowed; 30% to 40% had some.

The CDR3 consists of 15 residues. The germline V gene has CDR1 MNHEY and CDR2 SVGAGI. Deletions cut 0 bases from V and 6 bases from J, with 15 bases between. No patient had autoimmune disease or received systemic immunosuppression. This table comes from immunoSEQ multiplex PCR, and its TCRdb copy is limited to in-frame clones, with some not included. The sample holds tens of thousands of clones, 80% to 90% seen once. The receptor's source is an adult with an advanced solid tumor such as melanoma, head and neck, liver or kidney cancer. Sequences were derived from CD4+ or CD8+ T cells sorted from blood, sampled in a trial of the OX40 agonist ivuxolimab. V usage is TRBV6-5 and J usage is TRBJ2-7; perhaps TRBD2 as D (5 bases). The CDR3 loop reads CASSYSADSVGEQYF. CDR3 DNA sequence: TGTGCCAGCAGTTACTCCGCGGATAGCGTAGGCGAGCAGTACTTC.